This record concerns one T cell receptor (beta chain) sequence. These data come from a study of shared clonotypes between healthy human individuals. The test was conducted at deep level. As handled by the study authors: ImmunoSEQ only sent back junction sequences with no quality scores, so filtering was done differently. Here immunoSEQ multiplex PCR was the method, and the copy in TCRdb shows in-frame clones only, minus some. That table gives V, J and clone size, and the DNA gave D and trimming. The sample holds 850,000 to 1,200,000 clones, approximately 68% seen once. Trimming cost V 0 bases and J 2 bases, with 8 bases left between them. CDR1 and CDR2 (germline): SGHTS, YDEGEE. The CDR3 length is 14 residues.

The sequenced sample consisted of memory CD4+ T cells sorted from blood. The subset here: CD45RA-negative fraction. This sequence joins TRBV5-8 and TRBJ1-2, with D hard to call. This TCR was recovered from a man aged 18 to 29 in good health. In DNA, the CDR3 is TGTGCCAGCAGCTTGGGAGAGGCGAACTATGGCTACACCTTC. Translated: CASSLGEANYGYTF. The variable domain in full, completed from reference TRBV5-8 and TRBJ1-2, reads EAGVTQSPTHLIKTRGQQATLRCSPISGHTSVYWYQQALGLGLQFLLWYDEGEERNRGNFPPRFSGRQFPNYSSELNVNALELEDSALYLCASSLGEANYGYTFGSGTRLTVV.